The T cell receptor beta chain under discussion was sequenced for a study of blood T cell repertoires in COVID-19. In the source study's methods: Counts of nucleated cells, estimated from reference gene primer amplification, were obtained. Method: immunoSEQ multiplex PCR; TCRdb's copy keeps in-frame clones and lacks some. The V and J calls and clone size come from that table; D and trimming were worked out from the DNA. Among under 300,000 clones listed, about four fifths were seen once. The CDR3 spans 17 residues. The germline gives CDR1 LNHDA, CDR2 SQIVND (reference sequence). Trimming pared 3 bases from V and 1 base from J, leaving 17 bases between.

The sample taken for sequencing was peripheral blood. This chain links TRBV19 with TRBJ2-3; maybe TRBD1 (5 bases). This TCR came from a young woman with acute or convalescent COVID-19. CDR3 sequence: CASSIGASPTGTDTQYF. As DNA, the CDR3 is TGTGCCAGTAGTATTGGGGCGTCACCGACTGGCACAGATACGCAGTATTTT.